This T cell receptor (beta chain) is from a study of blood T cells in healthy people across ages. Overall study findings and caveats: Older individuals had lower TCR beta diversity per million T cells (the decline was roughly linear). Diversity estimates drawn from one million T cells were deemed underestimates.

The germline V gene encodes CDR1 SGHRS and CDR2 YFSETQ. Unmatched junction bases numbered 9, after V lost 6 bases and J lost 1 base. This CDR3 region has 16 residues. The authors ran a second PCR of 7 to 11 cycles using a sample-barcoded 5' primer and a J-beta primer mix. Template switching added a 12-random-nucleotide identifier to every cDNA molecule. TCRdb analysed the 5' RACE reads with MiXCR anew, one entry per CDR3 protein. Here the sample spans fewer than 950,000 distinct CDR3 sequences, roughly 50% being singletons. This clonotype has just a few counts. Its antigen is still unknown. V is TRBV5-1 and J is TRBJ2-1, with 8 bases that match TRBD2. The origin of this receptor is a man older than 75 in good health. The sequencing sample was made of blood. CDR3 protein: CASTPLAAESYNEQFF. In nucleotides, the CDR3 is TGCGCCAGCACTCCACTAGCGGCCGAGTCCTACAATGAGCAGTTCTTC.